This TCR beta chain emerged from a study of T cell responses to AZD1222 COVID-19 vaccine. On the study more broadly: Recipients boosted at about 4 weeks or about 12 weeks are pooled. Study-wide results and limits: Targeting of unmutated variant regions was reportedly seen in nearly half of spike-specific TCRs. Without day 14 samples, only post-peak T cell repertoires were studied. Most donors were white British, females outnumbered males, and clonal diversity was possibly underestimated.

In the case of this clone: Its antigen is still unknown.

Here immunoSEQ multiplex PCR was the method, and the copy in TCRdb shows in-frame clones only, minus some. The sample contains approximately 160,000 clones, about nine tenths of which appear only once. CDR3 length: 15 residues. Germline CDR1 is SGHTA and CDR2 is FQGNSA. V was cut by 5 bases and J by 5 bases, with 19 bases left in between. This chain links TRBV7-2 with TRBJ2-7; TRBD2 is a possible D gene (5 bases). The material was peripheral blood, obtained on day 0 of AZD1222 vaccination. This receptor was identified in an adult in good health. The DNA for the CDR3 is TGTGCCAGCAGCCCCACTCGGGGAGTTAGAAACGAGCAGTACTTC. Its protein product is CASSPTRGVRNEQYF.